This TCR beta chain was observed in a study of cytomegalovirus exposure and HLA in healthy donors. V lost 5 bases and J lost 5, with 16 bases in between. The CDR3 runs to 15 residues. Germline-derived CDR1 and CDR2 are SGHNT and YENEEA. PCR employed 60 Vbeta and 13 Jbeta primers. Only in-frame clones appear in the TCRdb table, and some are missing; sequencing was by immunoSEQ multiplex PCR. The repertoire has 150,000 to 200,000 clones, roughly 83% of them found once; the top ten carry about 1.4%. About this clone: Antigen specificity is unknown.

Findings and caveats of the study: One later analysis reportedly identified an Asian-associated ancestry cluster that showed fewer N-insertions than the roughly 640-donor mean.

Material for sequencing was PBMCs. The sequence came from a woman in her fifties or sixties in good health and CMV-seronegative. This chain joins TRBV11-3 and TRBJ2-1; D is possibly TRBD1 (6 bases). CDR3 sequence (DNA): TGTGCCAGCAGCCCCCATGATACAGGGAACAATGAGCAGTTCTTC. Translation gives CASSPHDTGNNEQFF.